Sequencing of this TCR beta chain was carried out in a study of OX40 agonist ivuxolimab in advanced cancers. Using immunoSEQ multiplex PCR, the repertoire was profiled, and TCRdb retains in-frame clones only, with some absent. Among tens of thousands of clones listed, 83% were seen once. The CDR3 runs to 19 residues. After removal of 1 base from V and 0 bases from J, the junction contained 9 bases not matched to a gene. Germline CDR1 is SGHAT and CDR2 is FQNNGV. Sequenced material: CD4+ or CD8+ T cells sorted from blood, taken in a trial of the OX40 agonist ivuxolimab. The J gene is TRBJ2-1, the V gene TRBV11-2, with 10 bases lining up with TRBD2. This receptor was identified in an adult with an advanced solid tumor such as melanoma, head and neck, liver or kidney cancer. The CDR3 here is CASSLGKKLAGFSYNEQFF. Here the CDR3 DNA reads TGTGCCAGCAGCTTAGGCAAAAAACTAGCGGGATTCTCCTACAATGAGCAGTTCTTC. Looking up the rest from reference TRBV11-2 and TRBJ2-1 gives the full variable domain: EAGVAQSPRYKIIEKRQSVAFWCNPISGHATLYWYQQILGQGPKLLIQFQNNGVVDDSQLPKDRFSAERLKGVDSTLKIQPAKLEDSAVYLCASSLGKKLAGFSYNEQFFGPGTRLTVL.